This TCR beta chain was identified during a study of blood T cells in healthy people across ages. This clonotype was counted a few times. PCR was performed a second time for roughly 6 to 12 cycles using a sample-barcoded 5' primer and a J-beta primer mix. MiXCR, applied by TCRdb to the 5' RACE reads, yields one record per CDR3 protein. Here the sample spans over 1,500,000 distinct CDR3 sequences, 49% being singletons. The CDR3 runs 16 residues. Germline-derived CDR1 and CDR2 are LGHNA and YNFKEQ. Germline trimming cut 4 bases from V and 8 bases from J; bases unmatched to any gene: 12. This chain uses TRBV4-2 with TRBJ2-1, with 9 bases identical to TRBD2. Sequences were obtained from blood. The clonotype originates from a woman in her forties in good health. CDR3 amino acids: CASSPSSGVRGDEQFF. CDR3 DNA: TGTGCCAGCAGCCCTTCTAGCGGGGTTAGGGGCGATGAGCAGTTCTTC.